This T cell receptor beta chain was sequenced during a study of T cells after yellow fever vaccination (dated by TCRdb to the late 2010s). General notes on the study: Staining for CD3, CD45RA, CCR7 and CD95 was used to sort memory subsets (EM, EMRA, CM and Tscm) on a BD FACS Aria III. The SMART-Seq v4 Ultra Low Input RNA kit was used to prepare libraries from fractions with low cell numbers. To follow T-cell clones before and after both primary and booster YFV17D yellow fever vaccination, bulk TCR alpha and beta repertoires underwent longitudinal sequencing. Two healthy male donors made up the cohort, one aged 18 to 30 years and the other aged 30 to 40 years. Bulk PBMC replicates and cell subsets were isolated from blood drawn at multiple timepoints before and after both primary and secondary immunization. Memory subsets were sorted on days 0, 15 and 45 and at 18 months after primary vaccination, and on days 0, 15 and 45 after the 30-year booster.

Taken with the paper, the label for treatment or condition translates to: live attenuated yellow fever vaccine strain. A standard Ficoll-Paque protocol was used to isolate PBMCs from peripheral blood. The RNeasy Micro Kit was used to extract RNA from sorted memory subsets. Many counts were recorded for this clonotype. It has no much larger one-base neighbor in the sample; base qualities were not kept. V loses 3 bases of germline sequence and J loses 8 bases, and the interval between the two ends is 8 bases. The germline V gene sets CDR1 to SGHTA and CDR2 to FQGNSA. CDR3 length: 12 amino acids, cysteine to phenylalanine. The entry retains the CDR3 DNA only, 36 bases that are in frame from base 1. TCR cDNA was made using 5'RACE template switching, a step that added a universal primer site and unique molecular identifiers. cDNA synthesis was primed from both the TCR alpha and TCR beta constant segments. Library amplification involved two PCR steps, and the second step added sample barcodes and sequencing adapters. Sequencing of the libraries was done on either Illumina HiSeq 2500 (2x100 bp) or NovaSeq (2x150 bp). Turning to the authors' computational methods: MIGEC was used to demultiplex reads and collapse the reads into UMI consensus sequences, and MiXCR was used for V(D)J alignment. Clonotypes responding to the vaccine were identified with edgeR on replicate PBMC samples, with the criteria of FDR below 0.01 and a log2 fold change above 5 up to day 15. CD4 or CD8 identity was assigned to each bulk clonotype according to whether the clonotype was present at higher abundance in the sequenced CD4 repertoire or the sequenced CD8 repertoire. To estimate how each clone was distributed across memory phenotypes, clonotype frequencies in memory subsets were weighted by the numbers of FACS-sorted cells. TCRdb reprocessed the public reads (quality trimming at Q25 with fastp, clone calling with MiXCR) and kept in-frame beta chains. When rows share a CDR3 protein, they turn into one entry using the most common DNA and genes. TCRdb's processing, not the study's, gives the V and J calls here. Here the sample has about 12,000 distinct CDR3 sequences; more than 4.5% occur a single time. Approximately 50% of the sample comes from the top ten.

Results and caveats for the whole study, not just this receptor: Most clones expanded after primary vaccination (around 96% of CD4 and over 80% of CD8) were re-detected after the booster, suggesting that broad memory maintenance occurred. Computational filtering was required because FACS-sorted repertoires could contain abundant contaminating clonotypes from the bulk population. The secondary T-cell response was found to be weaker but faster than the primary response, with a peak reached on day 5 rather than on day 15. On day 0, almost all vaccine-responding clonotypes were below detection in the sorted memory subsets. The study included only a couple of donors, which limits how far the findings can be generalized. A small share of clonotypes occurred in both CD4 and CD8 compartments, likely arising from convergent recombination.

This specimen was PBMCs, either bulk or a sorted T-cell subset (CD4+, CD8+, memory, or dextramer-sorted; not recorded which), taken 45 days after the yellow fever booster vaccination. This TCR came from a man aged 30-40 years who received the YFV17D yellow fever vaccine. The V and J genes are TRBV7-2 and TRBJ2-1, with the D gene tentatively TRBD1 or TRBD2, based on 5 matching bases in each. This receptor has the CDR3 CASSFRGDEQFF. Read as DNA, the sequence is TGTGCCAGCAGCTTTAGAGGGGATGAGCAGTTCTTC.